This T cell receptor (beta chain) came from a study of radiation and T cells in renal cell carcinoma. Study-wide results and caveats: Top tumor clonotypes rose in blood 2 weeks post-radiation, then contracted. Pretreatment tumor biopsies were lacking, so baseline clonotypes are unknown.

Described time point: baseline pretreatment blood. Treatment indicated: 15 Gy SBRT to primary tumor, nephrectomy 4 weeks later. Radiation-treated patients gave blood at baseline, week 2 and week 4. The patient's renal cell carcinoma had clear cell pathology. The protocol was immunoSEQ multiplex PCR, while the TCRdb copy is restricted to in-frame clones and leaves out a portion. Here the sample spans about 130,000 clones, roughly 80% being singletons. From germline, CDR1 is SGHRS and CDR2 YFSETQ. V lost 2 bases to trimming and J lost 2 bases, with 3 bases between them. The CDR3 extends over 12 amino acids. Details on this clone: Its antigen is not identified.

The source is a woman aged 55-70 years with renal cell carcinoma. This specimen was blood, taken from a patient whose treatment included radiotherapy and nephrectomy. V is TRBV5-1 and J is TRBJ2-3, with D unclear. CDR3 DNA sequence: TGCGCCAGCAGCTTTTCCACAGATACGCAGTATTTT. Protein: CASSFSTDTQYF.